These 32 T cell receptor beta chains originate from one sample sequenced in a study of blood T cell repertoires in COVID-19. Libraries were prepared by immunoSEQ multiplex PCR; TCRdb keeps only in-frame clonotypes and omits some of them. This repertoire shows 120,000 or so clones, more than 75% found once; its top ten account for more than 2%. The sample was peripheral blood. These receptors came from a woman aged 50 to 65 with acute or convalescent COVID-19.

The chain recombines TRBV24-1 with TRBJ2-1; possibly TRBD2 for D (5 bases). The CDR3 contains 15 residues. Germline CDR1 reads KGHDR; CDR2 reads SFDVKD. V was shortened by 3 bases and J by 3 bases, with 11 bases between the two germline ends. This CDR3 is CATSDIATNYNEQFF. DNA of the CDR3: TGTGCCACCAGTGATATAGCGACCAACTACAATGAGCAGTTCTTC.

The CDR3, as DNA: TGTGCCACCAGTGATGGAGGAGCTGAAAAACTGTTTTTT. It translates to CATSDGGAEKLFF. The chain has TRBV24-1 and TRBJ1-4; D gene uncertain. The CDR3 contains 13 residues. Germline V gene data show CDR1 as KGHDR and CDR2 as SFDVKD. With 3 bases removed from V and 7 bases from J, the gap between germline ends came to 8 bases.

This clone appeared a single time. The chain links TRBV6-5 to TRBJ1-4; 7 bases fit TRBD1. CDR1 and CDR2 from the germline V gene are MNHEY and SVGAGI. J gave up 4 bases and V 6 bases, and 8 bases lay outside the gene matches. CDR3 length: 15 residues. The CDR3, as DNA: TGTGCCAGCAGCTATGGGACAGCCCATAATGAAAAACTGTTTTTT. Encoded protein: CASSYGTAHNEKLFF.

V usage is TRBV19 and J usage is TRBJ1-5; 7 nucleotides line up with TRBD1. The CDR3 runs to 17 residues. Trimming cost V 9 bases and J 0 bases; bases outside gene matches: 14. The V gene's germline CDR1 is LNHDA and CDR2 SQIVND (reference sequence). This chain's CDR3 is CASRGTAPKFSNQPQHF. The CDR3 nucleotides are TGTGCCAGCCGCGGGACAGCACCCAAATTTAGCAATCAGCCCCAGCATTTT.

V gene TRBV3-1 (or the pseudogene TRBV3-2) combines with J gene TRBJ1-4; the D is unclear. V shed 4 bases and J shed 2 bases, with 14 bases lying between them. Germline V gene data show CDR1 as LGHDT and CDR2 as YNNKEL (reference sequence). There are 16 residues in the CDR3. Here the CDR3 DNA reads TGTGCCAGCAGCCTAGTGTTGGGAGTTACTAATGAAAAACTGTTTTTT. Protein: CASSLVLGVTNEKLFF.

The chain couples TRBV24-1 to TRBJ1-5; D possibly corresponds to TRBD1 (6 bases). Trimming removed 9 bases from V and 5 bases from J, with 19 bases in between. The germline V gene has CDR1 KGHDR and CDR2 SFDVKD. The CDR3 totals 15 residues. The CDR3 protein is CATQGNPPVDQPQHF. The CDR3 DNA is TGTGCCACCCAGGGGAATCCTCCAGTCGATCAGCCCCAGCATTTT.

The chain is built from TRBV7-2 and TRBJ2-7; 7 nucleotides agree with TRBD1. V dropped 6 bases and J dropped 6; count of bases not matched to a gene: 8. This CDR3 is 13 amino acids long. CDR1 and CDR2 (germline): SGHTA, FQGNSA. Here the CDR3 reads CASSLRGQGEQYF. CDR3 DNA sequence: TGTGCCAGCAGTTTGAGGGGGCAGGGCGAGCAGTACTTC.

The CDR3 nucleotides read TGTGCCAGCAGTGACCAATGGGGGACAGGGTTGGAGACCCAGTACTTC. Protein: CASSDQWGTGLETQYF. V usage is TRBV6-1 and J usage is TRBJ2-5; 9 bases are a match to TRBD1. J lost 5 bases, V lost 3 bases, and 10 bases had no gene match. This CDR3 region has 16 residues. Per germline, CDR1 MNHNS and CDR2 SASEGT.

This sequence joins TRBV6-6 and TRBJ2-7; the match to TRBD1 covers 8 bases. V trimming: 6 bases; J trimming: 9 bases; junction bases outside the gene matches: 10. There are 13 residues in the CDR3. The germline CDR1 and CDR2 sequences are MNHNY and SVGAGI (reference sequence). CDR3 region: CASRPSFDRGQYF. The CDR3 coding sequence is TGTGCCAGCAGACCCTCCTTCGACAGGGGGCAGTACTTC.

The chain combines TRBV6-6 with TRBJ1-1, with D perhaps matching TRBD1 (6 bases). This CDR3 has 16 amino acids. The V end lost 0 bases, the J end lost 1 base, and 12 bases lay between the germline ends. Germline CDR1 is MNHNY and CDR2 is SVGAGI (reference sequence). The CDR3 DNA follows: TGTGCCAGCAGTTACTCTCGACAGGCGGCGAACACTGAAGCTTTCTTT. Its translation is CASSYSRQAANTEAFF.

The V call is TRBV11-3, the J call TRBJ2-5; TRBD2 matches at 8 bases. The CDR3 extends over 16 amino acids. The V gene end was trimmed by 1 base and the J gene end by 5 bases; junction bases not matched to a gene: 9. Germline assignment: CDR1 SGHNT and CDR2 YENEEA. CDR3 nucleotides: TGTGCCAGCAGCTTAGTATACCTAGCGGGTATGGAGACCCAGTACTTC. This codes for CASSLVYLAGMETQYF.

This clone was detected a few times. This rearrangement joins TRBV11-3 to TRBJ1-5, with 9 bases identical to TRBD1. V was clipped by 5 bases and J by 6 bases; unmatched bases: 20. CDR1 and CDR2 from the germline V gene are SGHNT and YENEEA. The CDR3 totals 19 residues. The CDR3 sequence: CASSPKTPPGGQGCQPQHF. In DNA form, the CDR3 reads TGTGCCAGCAGCCCTAAGACCCCGCCGGGGGGACAGGGTTGTCAGCCCCAGCATTTT.

The DNA for the CDR3 is TGCGCCAGCAACCCCAGCGGGGGATATGCAGATACGCAGTATTTT. It codes for CASNPSGGYADTQYF. J is TRBJ2-3 and V is TRBV5-1; the match to TRBD2 covers 8 bases. V was clipped by 6 bases and J by 4 bases; unmatched bases: 10. Germline values: CDR1 SGHRS, CDR2 YFSETQ. CDR3 size: 15 residues.

The rearrangement links TRBV9 to TRBJ2-1; perhaps TRBD2 as D (6 bases). The germline gives CDR1 SGDLS, CDR2 YYNGEE. V was pared by 4 bases and J by 7 bases, with 24 bases between. The CDR3 contains 17 residues. CDR3 residues: CASSSHPGSGAQNEQFF. The CDR3 DNA reads as TGTGCCAGCAGCTCACACCCCGGGAGTGGGGCACAAAATGAGCAGTTCTTC. The variable domain in full, completed from reference TRBV9 and TRBJ2-1, reads DSGVTQTPKHLITATGQRVTLRCSPRSGDLSVYWYQQSLDQGLQFLIQYYNGEERAKGNILERFSAQQFPDLHSELNLSSLELGDSALYFCASSSHPGSGAQNEQFFGPGTRLTVL.

The chain recombines TRBV27 with TRBJ1-1; 10 bases agree with TRBD1. Germline trimming cut 4 bases from V and 4 bases from J; bases unmatched to any gene: 3. CDR1 MNHEY and CDR2 SMNVEV come from the germline V gene (reference sequence). This CDR3 is built from 14 residues. The DNA of the CDR3 is TGTGCCAGCAGTTGGACAGGGGGGGGCACTGAAGCTTTCTTT. Protein sequence: CASSWTGGGTEAFF.

The V call is TRBV7-7, the J call TRBJ1-1; a possible D gene is TRBD1 (5 bases). The V and J ends lost 6 bases and 4 bases respectively, with 12 bases between them. From germline, CDR1 is SSHAT and CDR2 FNYEAQ (reference sequence). The CDR3 has 13 amino acids. The CDR3 bases are TGTGCCAGCAGTCCCGGGGGAGGCACTGAAGCTTTCTTT. It translates to CASSPGGGTEAFF.

The rearrangement links TRBV5-1 to TRBJ1-6; 8 bases match TRBD1. The junction had 4 bases not matched to a gene; V was cut back by 4 bases and J by 7 bases. CDR1 and CDR2 (germline): SGHRS, YFSETQ. The CDR3 spans 14 residues. Here the CDR3 reads CASSQWDRNSPLHF. In DNA, the CDR3 is TGCGCCAGCAGCCAATGGGACAGGAATTCACCCCTCCACTTT.

The V and J genes are TRBV4-3 and TRBJ1-6, with TRBD1 matching 9 bases. CDR3 size: 19 residues. Unmatched junction bases numbered 9, after V lost 1 base and J lost 2 bases. Germline V gene lookup returns CDR1 LGHNA and CDR2 YSLEER. The DNA for the CDR3 is TGCGCCAGCAGCCAAGCACCGGGACAGGGACCAGCCTATAATTCACCCCTCCACTTT. Amino acid sequence: CASSQAPGQGPAYNSPLHF.

The chain couples TRBV5-1 to TRBJ2-7; TRBD2 matches 10 bases. The CDR3 runs to 14 residues. Trimming took 4 bases from V and 2 from J; bases not matched to a gene: 3. Germline-derived CDR1 and CDR2 are SGHRS and YFSETQ. For the CDR3, the DNA is TGCGCCAGCAGCGCTAGCGGGGGCCCCTACGAGCAGTACTTC. Encoded protein: CASSASGGPYEQYF.

This sequence joins TRBV6-5 and TRBJ1-2; 10 nucleotides match TRBD1. The CDR3 totals 15 residues. Germline CDR1 reads MNHEY; CDR2 reads SVGAGI. V lost 3 bases and J lost 5; bases outside the gene matches: 6. The DNA for the CDR3 is TGTGCCAGCAGTTATGAGACAGGGGGCTTTTATGGCTACACCTTC. Residues: CASSYETGGFYGYTF.

The chain combines TRBV19 with TRBJ2-3, with D perhaps matching TRBD2 (6 bases). This CDR3 has 13 residues. Trimming took off 5 bases at V and 6 bases at J, with 12 bases between the two ends. Germline CDR1 and CDR2: LNHDA and SQIVND (reference sequence). The CDR3 loop is CASSPTGADTQYF. The CDR3 bases are TGTGCCAGTAGTCCAACGGGAGCGGATACGCAGTATTTT.

This chain joins TRBV7-2 and TRBJ2-7; 7 bases align to TRBD2. The CDR3 extends over 16 amino acids. V dropped 5 bases and J dropped 0; count of bases not matched to a gene: 10. CDR1 and CDR2 from the germline V gene are SGHTA and FQGNSA. In DNA, the CDR3 is TGTGCCAGCAGCGTTTCGTGGCGGGGGAGCTCCTACGAGCAGTACTTC. It codes for CASSVSWRGSSYEQYF.

The chain uses TRBV18 and TRBJ2-4, with D tentatively TRBD1 (6 bases). This CDR3 comprises 17 residues. V lost 3 bases to trimming and J lost 3 bases, with 18 bases between them. The V gene's germline CDR1 is KGHSH and CDR2 LQKENI. CDR3 DNA: TGTGCCAGCTCACCGTTAAGGGGGAGTTTTGACAAAAACATTCAGTACTTC. This codes for CASSPLRGSFDKNIQYF.

The chain couples TRBV18 to TRBJ2-1; D unclear. With 6 bases removed from V and 4 bases from J, the gap between germline ends came to 13 bases. The CDR3 covers 14 residues. CDR1 KGHSH and CDR2 LQKENI come from the germline V gene. DNA of the CDR3: TGTGCCAGCTCCCCGCCGGGTTTTTACAATGAGCAGTTCTTC. Translated: CASSPPGFYNEQFF.

V usage is TRBV27 and J usage is TRBJ2-7, with TRBD2 identical over 13 bases. The trim removed 5 bases at V and 4 bases at J, leaving 5 bases unmatched. Looked up from germline, CDR1 is MNHEY and CDR2 is SMNVEV (reference sequence). The CDR3 has 15 amino acids. The CDR3 DNA sequence: TGTGCCAGCAGTCCTCGGACTAGCGGGAGTTACGAGCAGTACTTC. Amino acid sequence: CASSPRTSGSYEQYF.

The chain carries TRBV2 and TRBJ1-2, with TRBD1 as a possible D gene (6 bases). The CDR3 covers 14 residues. Trimming took 3 bases from V and 6 from J, leaving 14 bases between them. Germline V CDR1 and CDR2: SNHLY, FYNNEI. The CDR3 DNA is TGTGCCAGCAGTGATCCCAGGGGAGGGGATGGCTACACCTTC. Translated: CASSDPRGGDGYTF.

The chain carries TRBV10-3 and TRBJ1-2; no reliable D call. The CDR3 is 14 amino acids. CDR1 and CDR2 from the germline V gene are ENHRY and SYGVKD. V lost 0 bases and J 6 bases, leaving 11 bases between the germline ends. The CDR3 reads CAISESTQWDGYTF. The CDR3, as DNA: TGTGCCATCAGTGAGTCGACTCAATGGGATGGCTACACCTTC.

The V call is TRBV6-1, the J call TRBJ1-2; 9 bases match TRBD1. CDR1 MNHNS and CDR2 SASEGT come from the germline V gene. The ends lost 2 bases at V and 4 bases at J; junction bases unmatched: 5. The CDR3 is 15 amino acids. The CDR3: CASSEKRGQGYGYTF. CDR3 sequence (DNA): TGTGCCAGCAGTGAAAAGAGGGGACAGGGCTATGGCTACACCTTC.

The table lists this clone with a count of one. V gene TRBV2 combines with J gene TRBJ1-5, with 7 nucleotides matching TRBD1. CDR3 length: 14 amino acids. The germline CDR1 and CDR2 sequences are SNHLY and FYNNEI. With V trimmed by 7 bases and J by 7 bases, 10 bases remained unmatched. The CDR3 sequence: CASTYTGDGQPQHF. CDR3 nucleotide sequence: TGTGCCAGCACTTATACAGGGGATGGGCAGCCCCAGCATTTT.

The chain joins TRBV5-1 to TRBJ2-6, with a weak D call TRBD2 (6 bases). The germline gives CDR1 SGHRS, CDR2 YFSETQ. CDR3 size: 14 residues. V was cut by 4 bases and J by 7 bases, with 12 bases left in between. The CDR3 is CASSPMAGANVLTF. The CDR3 bases are TGCGCCAGCAGCCCCATGGCGGGAGCCAACGTCCTGACTTTC.

The rearrangement uses TRBV2 and TRBJ2-5, with no clear D. V lost 0 bases, J lost 9 bases, and 11 bases lay in between. CDR3 length equals 13 residues. The V gene's germline CDR1 is SNHLY and CDR2 FYNNEI. The CDR3 DNA sequence: TGTGCCAGCAGTGAAGCGCCAGGCAGTCCCCAGTACTTC. Translated: CASSEAPGSPQYF.

The rearrangement links TRBV7-9 to TRBJ2-5; D possibly corresponds to TRBD2 (5 bases). Germline CDR1 and CDR2: SEHNR and FQNEAQ (reference sequence). The CDR3 has 16 residues. V was trimmed by 5 bases and J by 5 bases, leaving 21 bases between them. DNA of the CDR3: TGTGCCAGCAGCCCCCAGCGTGTGGGCGGGCCCGAGACCCAGTACTTC. Translating it yields CASSPQRVGGPETQYF.